The table lists the clone carrying this TCR beta chain with many counts. PBMCs were sourced from roughly 10 ml fresh peripheral blood. This specimen belongs to a study of T cells in Graves' hyperthyroidism and ophthalmopathy. The CDR3 runs 14 residues. Germline V CDR1 and CDR2: GTSNPN, SVGIG (reference sequence). V was shortened by 3 bases and J by 8 bases, with 17 bases between the two germline ends. The investigators amplified TCR beta CDR3 regions from RNA transcripts. The TCR CDR3 was amplified in a first-round RT-PCR using the HTBI primer set. TCRdb re-derived calls from the multiplex PCR reads in MiXCR, one entry per CDR3 protein. There are about 500,000 distinct CDR3 sequences in the sample; 15% to 20% occur only once, and about 29% lies in the top ten.

This sequence joins TRBV30 and TRBJ2-1; no clear D. This TCR was sampled from a woman aged 25 to 39 with Graves' ophthalmopathy. Sample: blood. CDR3 coding DNA: TGTGCCTGGAGCGTTCGAGAAGTCCTTCATGAGCAGTTCTTC. This sequence encodes CAWSVREVLHEQFF.